The rows below give T cell receptor beta chains drawn from one sample of a study of blood T cell repertoires in COVID-19. TCRdb's table, derived via immunoSEQ multiplex PCR, lists solely in-frame clones and lacks some. The sample comprises approximately 230,000 clones, 90% to 95% of which are singletons, and around 2% rests with the top ten. Specimen: PBMCs or T cells enriched from blood (not recorded which). These receptors originate from a woman in her late teens or twenties who had recovered from COVID-19. The CDR3 runs from the conserved cysteine through the conserved F or W. Clone size appears in some rows only: once, few, many, or a class for an expanded clone.

v_call,j_call,clone_size,cdr3_aa
TRBV10-2,TRBJ2-7,.,CASSEPVAGGGEQYF
TRBV7-2,TRBJ2-3,.,CASSPGLARGGLTNF
TRBV4-1,TRBJ2-5,.,CASSQTGGAETQYF
TRBV9,TRBJ1-1,once,CASSVAVYTEAFF
TRBV3-1/TRBV3-2,TRBJ2-7,.,CASSQALGLAGPYEQYF
TRBV27,TRBJ2-7,.,CASSLMARGSFSSYEQYF
TRBV11-3,TRBJ2-1,once,CASSSLGQSSYNEQFF
TRBV12-3/TRBV12-4,TRBJ1-2,.,CASSYAPESGYTF
TRBV14,TRBJ2-6,few,CASSQGRSPGANVLTF
TRBV19,TRBJ1-6,.,CASSIRGSGTTNSPLHF
TRBV6-5,TRBJ2-5,.,CASSWGLGGTQYF
TRBV29-1,TRBJ2-7,.,CSVAPHGLYEQYF
TRBV7-2,TRBJ1-5,.,CASSFRTEAQPQHF
TRBV19,TRBJ1-3,few,CASQKGQGSGNTIYF
TRBV28,TRBJ2-3,.,CASSIGQGHTDTQYF
TRBV6-5,TRBJ2-5,.,CASSTTGGRETQYF
TRBV19,TRBJ1-5,.,CASRLTGRDRGSRGNQPQHF
TRBV9,TRBJ2-5,.,CASSGGGGTETQYF
TRBV5-1,TRBJ1-4,once,CASSSQGAGEKLFF
TRBV9,TRBJ1-6,.,CASSTDRVSPLHF
TRBV28,TRBJ1-5,.,CASSFSGYQPQHF
TRBV7-9,TRBJ2-7,.,CATNWGGPSYEQYF
TRBV24-1,TRBJ2-1,many,CATSDALAGIYNEQFF
TRBV28,TRBJ2-2,.,CASRRTGAEAGELFF
TRBV5-4,TRBJ2-2,.,CASSKGHSNTGELFF
TRBV29-1,TRBJ1-2,.,CSAERRAYGYTF
TRBV7-9,TRBJ1-1,.,CASSRGTGEAFF
TRBV29-1,TRBJ2-1,.,CSVAEREGRLNEQFF
TRBV28,TRBJ1-6,.,CASTFGQREISPLHF
TRBV27,TRBJ1-1,once,CASSYRAGTAEAFF
TRBV5-1,TRBJ1-6,.,CASSLAQGSNSPLHF
TRBV12-3/TRBV12-4,TRBJ1-1,.,CASSLIGGLEAFF
TRBV19,TRBJ2-1,.,CASSIGGGNEQFF
TRBV27,TRBJ2-2,.,CASSSTGGAVGELFF
TRBV21-1,TRBJ2-5,.,CASSQWPNGVEETQYF
TRBV4-1,TRBJ2-7,.,CASSQVEQGTYEQYF
TRBV19,TRBJ1-1,.,CASNPAGRREAFF
TRBV10-3,TRBJ1-5,.,CAISGQGASNQPQHF
TRBV18,TRBJ2-1,.,CASSPPGSNEQFF